Listed here are 4 T cell receptor beta chains from one sample, sequenced in a study of T cell responses to AZD1222 COVID-19 vaccine. Sequenced by immunoSEQ multiplex PCR; TCRdb stores in-frame clones only, minus some. The sample consists of roughly 180,000 clones, around 90% of them appearing once. This material consisted of peripheral blood, taken 28 days after the second AZD1222 dose. These receptors all stem from an adult who received the AZD1222 COVID-19 vaccine.

The chain carries TRBV19 and TRBJ2-3; no firm D call. This CDR3 spans 12 amino acids. Trimming pared 8 bases from V and 6 bases from J, leaving 12 bases between. The germline CDR1 and CDR2 sequences are LNHDA and SQIVND (reference sequence). The CDR3: CASARQEDTQYF. In DNA form, the CDR3 reads TGTGCCAGTGCCCGTCAAGAGGATACGCAGTATTTT. The full variable domain, with the rest looked up from reference TRBV19 and TRBJ2-3, is DGGITQSPKYLFRKEGQNVTLSCEQNLNHDAMYWYRQDPGQGLRLIYYSQIVNDFQKGDIAEGYSVSREKKESFPLTVTSAQKNPTAFYLCASARQEDTQYFGPGTRLTVL.

Comment on this clone: Germline and junction disagree at one end, which may indicate a read error. The chain combines TRBV2 with TRBJ1-5, with TRBD1 matching 7 bases. This CDR3 has 15 amino acids. Germline lookup yields CDR1 SNHLY and CDR2 FYNNEI. CDR3 nucleotide sequence: TGTGCCAGCGGTGATCGAGGGGGCAGCAATCAGCCCCAGCATTTT. The encoded protein is CASGDRGGSNQPQHF.

The chain is built from TRBV7-3 and TRBJ1-1; 9 bases are shared with TRBD1. Germline values: CDR1 SGHTA, CDR2 FQGTGA. Trimming cost V 9 bases and J 4 bases; bases outside gene matches: 12. The CDR3 spans 15 residues. This CDR3 is CASRITGTGPTEAFF. CDR3 DNA sequence: TGTGCCAGTCGGATTACCGGGACAGGGCCCACTGAAGCTTTCTTT.

This chain links TRBV14 with TRBJ1-1, with 7 bases identical to TRBD1. Germline V gene data show CDR1 as SGHDN and CDR2 as FVKESK. The CDR3 has 15 amino acids. The J segment lost 6 bases and the V segment lost 1 base, leaving 8 bases of the junction unmatched. The CDR3 region has the DNA TGTGCCAGCAGCCAAGCGACAGGGTGGCGCGCTGAAGCTTTCTTT. It codes for CASSQATGWRAEAFF.